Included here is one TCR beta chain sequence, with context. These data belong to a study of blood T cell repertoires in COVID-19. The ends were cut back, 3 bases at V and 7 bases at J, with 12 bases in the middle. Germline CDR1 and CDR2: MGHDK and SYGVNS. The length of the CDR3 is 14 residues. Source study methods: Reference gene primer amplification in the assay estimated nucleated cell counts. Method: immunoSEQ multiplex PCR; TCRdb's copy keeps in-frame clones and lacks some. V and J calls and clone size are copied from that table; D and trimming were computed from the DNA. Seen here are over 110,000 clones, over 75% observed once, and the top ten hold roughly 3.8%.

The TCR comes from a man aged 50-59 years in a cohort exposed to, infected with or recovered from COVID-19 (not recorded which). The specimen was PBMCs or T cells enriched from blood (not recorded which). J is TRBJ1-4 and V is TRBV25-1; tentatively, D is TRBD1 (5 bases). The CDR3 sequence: CASSERTGVEKLFF. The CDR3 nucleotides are TGTGCCAGCAGTGAGAGAACAGGAGTTGAAAAACTGTTTTTT.